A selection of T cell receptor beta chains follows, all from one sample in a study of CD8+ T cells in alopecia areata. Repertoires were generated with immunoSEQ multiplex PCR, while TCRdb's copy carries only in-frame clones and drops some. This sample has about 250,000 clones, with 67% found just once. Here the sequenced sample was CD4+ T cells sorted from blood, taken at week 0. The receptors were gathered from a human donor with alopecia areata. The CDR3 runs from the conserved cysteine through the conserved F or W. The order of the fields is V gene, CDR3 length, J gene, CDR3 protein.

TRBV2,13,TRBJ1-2,CASRDQGQGGYTF
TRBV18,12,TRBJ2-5,CASSPYQETQYF
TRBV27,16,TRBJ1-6,CASSLSAGGFGSPLHF
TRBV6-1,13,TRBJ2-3,CASSGQRTDTQYF
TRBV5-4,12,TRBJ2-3,CASSLAGDTQYF
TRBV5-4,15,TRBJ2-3,CASSVAGGGGNTQYF
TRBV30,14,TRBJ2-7,CAWSVLLSGYEQYF
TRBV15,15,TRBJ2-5,CATSLQQGVQETQYF
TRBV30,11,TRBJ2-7,CAWSPGYEQYF
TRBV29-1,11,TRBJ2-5,CSGRQGETQYF
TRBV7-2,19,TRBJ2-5,CASSLRLAGTSGGQETQYF
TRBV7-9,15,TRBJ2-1,CASSPGRSSYNEQFF
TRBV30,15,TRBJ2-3,CAWSQRVGTTDTQYF
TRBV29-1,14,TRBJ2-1,CSEGEGQPYNEQFF
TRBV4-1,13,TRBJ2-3,CASSQGRSETQYF
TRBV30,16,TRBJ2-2,CAWSDLQRPNTGELFF
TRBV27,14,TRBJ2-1,CASGIAGGRNEQFF
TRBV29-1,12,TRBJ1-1,CSVEVTGTGAFF
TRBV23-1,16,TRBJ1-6,CASSLEFAGPNSPLHF
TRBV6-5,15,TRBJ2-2,CASSYRQINTGELFF
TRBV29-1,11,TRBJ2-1,CSVGGLADRFF
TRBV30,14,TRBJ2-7,CAWSVLLGGNEQYF
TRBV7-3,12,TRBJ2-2,CARTGYTGELFF